The 21 T cell receptor beta chains given below trace back to one sample, sequenced in a study of OX40 agonist ivuxolimab in advanced cancers. Using immunoSEQ multiplex PCR, the repertoire was profiled, and TCRdb retains in-frame clones only, with some absent. The repertoire holds fewer than 100,000 clones, with under 85% as singletons. This material consisted of CD4+ or CD8+ T cells sorted from blood, taken in a trial of the OX40 agonist ivuxolimab. These receptor sequences come from an adult with an advanced solid tumor such as melanoma, head and neck, liver or kidney cancer.

The chain joins TRBV7-3 to TRBJ2-1, with 16 nucleotides matching TRBD2. CDR1 and CDR2 from the germline V gene are SGHTA and FQGTGA. Unmatched junction bases numbered 9, after V lost 5 bases and J lost 8 bases. The CDR3 totals 17 residues. This CDR3 reads CASSPPGLAGGKDEQFF. The CDR3 nucleotides read TGTGCCAGCAGCCCCCCGGGACTAGCGGGAGGGAAGGATGAGCAGTTCTTC.

This clone was seen more than once but under ten times. The rearrangement uses TRBV30 and TRBJ1-1, with a tentative D call TRBD1 (5 bases). CDR3 length: 12 amino acids. Trimming took off 7 bases at V and 7 bases at J, with 16 bases between the two ends. Per the germline V gene, CDR1 is GTSNPN and CDR2 is SVGIG (reference sequence). The chain's CDR3 is CALGRGIGEAFF. The CDR3 DNA follows: TGTGCCTTAGGGCGGGGGATAGGTGAAGCTTTCTTT.

This chain joins TRBV7-6 and TRBJ1-3; D gene uncertain. The length of the CDR3 is 15 residues. The germline CDR1 and CDR2 sequences are SGHVS and FNYEAQ. Trimming stripped 0 bases from V and 2 bases from J, with 8 bases between. The CDR3 region has the DNA TGTGCCAGCAGCTTAGCGGCCGGGACTGGAAACACCATATATTTT. Translating it yields CASSLAAGTGNTIYF. Full variable domain (outside the CDR3, taken from reference TRBV7-6 and TRBJ1-3): GAGVSQSPRYKVTKRGQDVALRCDPISGHVSLYWYRQALGQGPEFLTYFNYEAQQDKSGLPNDRFSAERPEGSISTLTIQRTEQRDSAMYRCASSLAAGTGNTIYFGEGSWLTVV.

CDR3 sequence: CASSFFGGQDYGYTF. CDR3 nucleotide sequence: TGTGCCAGCAGCTTTTTTGGGGGTCAAGACTATGGCTACACCTTC. The chain joins TRBV5-6 to TRBJ1-2; maybe TRBD1 (5 bases). V was cut by 2 bases and J by 3 bases, with 14 bases left in between. Germline V CDR1 and CDR2: SGHDT, YYEEEE. The CDR3 consists of 15 residues.

This chain joins TRBV28 and TRBJ2-7; D may correspond to TRBD1 or TRBD2 (5 bases each). V dropped 10 bases and J dropped 5 bases, with 21 bases sitting between them. The germline gives CDR1 MDHEN, CDR2 SYDVKM. The CDR3 extends over 14 amino acids. Here the CDR3 reads CATAPGTPINEQYF. CDR3 coding DNA: TGTGCCACCGCCCCTGGGACCCCTATCAACGAGCAGTACTTC.

The count of this clone is one. The V gene is TRBV19, the J gene TRBJ2-1; D may be TRBD1 (5 bases). Germline CDR1 is LNHDA and CDR2 is SQIVND (reference sequence). The V gene lost 1 base and the J gene lost 7 bases, with 11 bases spanning the gap. The length of the CDR3 is 14 residues. The chain's CDR3 is CASSIAGSRNEQFF. The CDR3 DNA follows: TGTGCCAGTAGTATAGCAGGGTCCCGAAATGAGCAGTTCTTC.

The chain uses TRBV9 and TRBJ2-7; 9 positions match TRBD2. Germline V CDR1 and CDR2: SGDLS, YYNGEE. The CDR3 has 16 residues. J was trimmed by 5 bases and V by 4 bases; bases with no gene match: 13. CDR3 bases: TGTGCCAGCAGCCCTCGTGGGGCTAGCGGGACTAACGAGCAGTACTTC. Protein product: CASSPRGASGTNEQYF.

This rearrangement joins TRBV9 to TRBJ2-7; D is possibly TRBD2 (6 bases). V gave up 0 bases and J gave up 3 bases, with 13 bases separating them. CDR1 is SGDLS and CDR2 is YYNGEE in the germline V gene. This CDR3 is 15 amino acids long. The CDR3 DNA sequence: TGTGCCAGCAGCGTAGGCGCTAGCGAATTCTACGAGCAGTACTTC. Amino acid sequence: CASSVGASEFYEQYF.

V and J are TRBV9 and TRBJ2-1, with D uncertain. The germline V gene encodes CDR1 SGDLS and CDR2 YYNGEE. V gave up 2 bases and J gave up 11 bases, with 20 bases separating them. The CDR3 has 15 amino acids. CDR3 DNA sequence: TGTGCCAGCAGCGTCAGGAGTAACCTAAGGGAAAAGCAGTTCTTC. This sequence encodes CASSVRSNLREKQFF.

V usage is TRBV30 and J usage is TRBJ2-7; no firm D call. This CDR3 spans 13 amino acids. CDR1 is GTSNPN, CDR2 SVGIG, per germline (reference sequence). The germline V and J ends were trimmed by 0 bases and 7 bases, with 13 bases remaining between them. CDR3 residues: CAWSVSAFREQYF. DNA of the CDR3: TGTGCCTGGAGTGTATCGGCGTTTCGGGAGCAGTACTTC.

This clone was counted between two and nine times. The chain employs TRBV2 and TRBJ1-1; no clear D. V lost 2 bases and J lost 2, with 9 bases in between. CDR1 is SNHLY and CDR2 is FYNNEI in the germline V gene. The CDR3 consists of 14 residues. CDR3 residues: CASSEYRTNTEAFF. The CDR3, as DNA: TGTGCCAGCAGTGAATACAGAACAAACACTGAAGCTTTCTTT.

Only a few counts were recorded for this clone. V usage is TRBV28 and J usage is TRBJ1-2, with unresolved D. The V gene lost 6 bases and the J gene lost 1 base, with 9 bases spanning the gap. The CDR3 loop spans 13 amino acids. Germline CDR1 is MDHEN and CDR2 is SYDVKM. The DNA for the CDR3 is TGTGCCAGCAGGGTCAGCCTTAACTATGGCTACACCTTC. It is translated as CASRVSLNYGYTF.

The chain combines TRBV7-9 with TRBJ2-2; 7 positions agree with TRBD1. The CDR3 length is 16 residues. Germline CDR1 reads SEHNR; CDR2 reads FQNEAQ (reference sequence). J lost 2 bases, V lost 2 bases, and 5 bases had no gene match. The CDR3 DNA is TGTGCCAGCAGCTTATACGGGACAGCCAACACCGGGGAGCTGTTTTTT. This sequence encodes CASSLYGTANTGELFF.

The gene calls are TRBV11-2 and TRBJ1-2, with D unresolved. The CDR3 extends over 16 amino acids. Between the trimmed V and J ends, which lost 0 bases and 8 bases, there was a span of 19 bases. CDR1 is SGHAT, CDR2 FQNNGV, per germline. The CDR3 loop is CASSLDRRALGRGYTF. The CDR3 nucleotides read TGTGCCAGCAGCTTAGATCGCAGAGCCCTCGGACGGGGCTACACCTTC.

The chain is built from TRBV5-6 and TRBJ1-1, with 7 bases aligning to TRBD1. Trimming at V came to 4 bases and at J to 4 bases, leaving 4 bases not matched to a gene. The CDR3 consists of 13 residues. Germline CDR1 and CDR2: SGHDT and YYEEEE. The CDR3 bases are TGTGCCAGCAGCCCCACAGGGGTCACTGAAGCTTTCTTT. Amino acids: CASSPTGVTEAFF.

This clone was counted a single time. The CDR3 nucleotides read TGCGCCAGCCCCAACCTTTCGTATAGCAATCAGCCCCAGCATTTT. Protein: CASPNLSYSNQPQHF. V and J are TRBV10-1 and TRBJ1-5; D not resolved. V was shortened by 8 bases and J by 0 bases, with 14 bases between the two germline ends. The germline V gene encodes CDR1 WNHNN and CDR2 SYGVQD (reference sequence). This CDR3 region has 15 residues.

CDR3 DNA sequence: TGCAGCGTTGGTCGTAGCAGGGGGCAAGTGGATACGCAGTATTTT. It yields the protein CSVGRSRGQVDTQYF. V gene TRBV29-1 combines with J gene TRBJ2-3, with 8 bases identical to TRBD1. The V segment lost 4 bases and the J segment 6 bases; nucleotides outside the gene matches: 12. Germline lookup yields CDR1 SQVTM and CDR2 ANQGSEA. The CDR3 has 15 residues.

This chain links TRBV6-5 with TRBJ1-2; 8 nucleotides agree with TRBD1. This CDR3 contains 14 residues. From germline, CDR1 is MNHEY and CDR2 SVGAGI. J gave up 3 bases and V 5 bases, and 5 bases lay outside the gene matches. This chain's CDR3 is CASSAQGADYGYTF. Here the CDR3 DNA reads TGTGCCAGCAGTGCCCAGGGGGCTGACTATGGCTACACCTTC.

The chain combines TRBV28 with TRBJ2-1; the match to TRBD1 covers 11 bases. The V gene's germline CDR1 is MDHEN and CDR2 SYDVKM. The CDR3 length is 13 residues. Trimming at V came to 6 bases and at J to 7 bases, leaving 2 bases not matched to a gene. In DNA form, the CDR3 reads TGTGCCAGCAGGGACAGGGGGCTTAATGAGCAGTTCTTC. Translated: CASRDRGLNEQFF.

The chain employs TRBV14 and TRBJ1-2; D remains ambiguous. Germline V gene data show CDR1 as SGHDN and CDR2 as FVKESK. The V and J ends lost 6 bases and 1 base respectively, with 9 bases between them. CDR3 size: 13 residues. CDR3: CASRSSLNYGYTF. In DNA, the CDR3 is TGTGCCAGCAGGAGTTCCCTTAACTATGGCTACACCTTC.

This chain connects TRBV18 to TRBJ2-7; D is possibly TRBD2 (6 bases). The CDR3 consists of 14 residues. CDR1 and CDR2 (germline): KGHSH, LQKENI. Trimming took 3 bases from V and 4 from J, leaving 13 bases between them. The CDR3 sequence: CASSPGRGPYEQYF. As DNA, the CDR3 is TGTGCCAGCTCACCGGGGCGGGGCCCGTACGAGCAGTACTTC.